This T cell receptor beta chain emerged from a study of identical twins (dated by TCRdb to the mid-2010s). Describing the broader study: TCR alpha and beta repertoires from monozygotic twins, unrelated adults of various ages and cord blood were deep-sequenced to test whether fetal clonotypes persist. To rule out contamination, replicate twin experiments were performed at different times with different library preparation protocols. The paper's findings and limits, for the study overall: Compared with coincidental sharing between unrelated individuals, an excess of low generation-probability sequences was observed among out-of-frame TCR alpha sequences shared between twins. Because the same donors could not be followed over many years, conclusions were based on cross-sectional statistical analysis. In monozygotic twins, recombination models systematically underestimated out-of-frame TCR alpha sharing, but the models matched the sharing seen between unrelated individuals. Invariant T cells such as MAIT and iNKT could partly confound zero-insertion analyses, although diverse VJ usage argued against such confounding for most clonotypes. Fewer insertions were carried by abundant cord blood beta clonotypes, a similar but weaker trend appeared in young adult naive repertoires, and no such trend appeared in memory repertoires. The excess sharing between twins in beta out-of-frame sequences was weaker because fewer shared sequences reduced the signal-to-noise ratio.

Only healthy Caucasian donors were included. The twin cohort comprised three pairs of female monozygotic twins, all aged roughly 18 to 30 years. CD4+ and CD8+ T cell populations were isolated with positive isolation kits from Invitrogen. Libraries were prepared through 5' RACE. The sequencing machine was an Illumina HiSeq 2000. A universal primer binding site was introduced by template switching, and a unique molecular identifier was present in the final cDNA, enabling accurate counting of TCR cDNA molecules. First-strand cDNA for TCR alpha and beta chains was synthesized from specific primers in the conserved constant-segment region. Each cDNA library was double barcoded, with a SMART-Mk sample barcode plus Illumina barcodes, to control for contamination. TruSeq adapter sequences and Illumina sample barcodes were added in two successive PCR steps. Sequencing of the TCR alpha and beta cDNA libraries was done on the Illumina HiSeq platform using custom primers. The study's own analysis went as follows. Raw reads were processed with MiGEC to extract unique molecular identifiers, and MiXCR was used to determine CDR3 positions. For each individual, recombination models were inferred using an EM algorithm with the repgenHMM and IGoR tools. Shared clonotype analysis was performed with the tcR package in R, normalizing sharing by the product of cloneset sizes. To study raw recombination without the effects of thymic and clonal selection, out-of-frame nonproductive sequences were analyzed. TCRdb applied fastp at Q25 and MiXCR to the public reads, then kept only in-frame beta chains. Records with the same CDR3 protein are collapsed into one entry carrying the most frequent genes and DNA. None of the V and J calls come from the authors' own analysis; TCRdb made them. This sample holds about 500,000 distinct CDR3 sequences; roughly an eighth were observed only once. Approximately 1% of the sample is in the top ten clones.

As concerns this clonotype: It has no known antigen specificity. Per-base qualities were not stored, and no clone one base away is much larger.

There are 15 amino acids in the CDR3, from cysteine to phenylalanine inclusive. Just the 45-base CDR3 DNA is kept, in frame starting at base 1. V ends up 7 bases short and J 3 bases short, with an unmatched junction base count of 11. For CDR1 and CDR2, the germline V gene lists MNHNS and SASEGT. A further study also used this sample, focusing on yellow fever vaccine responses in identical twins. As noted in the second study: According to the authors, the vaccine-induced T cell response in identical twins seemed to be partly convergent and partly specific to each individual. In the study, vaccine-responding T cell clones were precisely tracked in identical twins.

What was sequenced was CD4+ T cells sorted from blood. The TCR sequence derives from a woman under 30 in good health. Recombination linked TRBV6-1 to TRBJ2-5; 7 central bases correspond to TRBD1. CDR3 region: CASTAALGTEETQYF. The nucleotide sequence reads TGTGCCAGCACTGCAGCCCTGGGGACAGAAGAGACCCAGTACTTC.